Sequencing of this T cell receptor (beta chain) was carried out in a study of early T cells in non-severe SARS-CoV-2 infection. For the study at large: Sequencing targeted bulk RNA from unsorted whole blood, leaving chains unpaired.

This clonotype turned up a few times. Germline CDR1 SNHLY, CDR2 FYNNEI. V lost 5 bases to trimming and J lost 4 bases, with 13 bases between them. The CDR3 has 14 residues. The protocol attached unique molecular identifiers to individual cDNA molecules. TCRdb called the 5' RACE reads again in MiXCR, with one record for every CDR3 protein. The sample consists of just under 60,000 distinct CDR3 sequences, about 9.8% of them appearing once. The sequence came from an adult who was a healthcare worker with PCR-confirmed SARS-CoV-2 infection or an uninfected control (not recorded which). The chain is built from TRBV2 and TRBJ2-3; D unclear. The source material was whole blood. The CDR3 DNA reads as TGTGCCAGCAGTTGGGGAAAAGGCCCAGATACGCAGTATTTT. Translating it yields CASSWGKGPDTQYF.